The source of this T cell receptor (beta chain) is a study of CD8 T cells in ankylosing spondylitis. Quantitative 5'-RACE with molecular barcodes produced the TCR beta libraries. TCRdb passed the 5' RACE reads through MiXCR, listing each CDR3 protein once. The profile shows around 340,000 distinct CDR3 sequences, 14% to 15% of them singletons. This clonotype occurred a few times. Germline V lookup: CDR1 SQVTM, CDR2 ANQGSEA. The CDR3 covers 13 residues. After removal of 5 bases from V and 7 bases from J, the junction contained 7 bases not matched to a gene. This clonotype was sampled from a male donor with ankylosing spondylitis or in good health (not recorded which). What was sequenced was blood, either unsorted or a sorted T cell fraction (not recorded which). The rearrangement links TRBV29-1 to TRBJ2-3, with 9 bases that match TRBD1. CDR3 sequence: CSVSGQGRNTQYF. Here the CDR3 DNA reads TGCAGCGTTTCCGGACAGGGGAGAAATACGCAGTATTTT.